This entry describes one TCR beta chain. The antigen is undetermined. V was shortened by 6 bases and J by 0 bases, with 9 bases between the two germline ends. The CDR3 consists of 14 residues. Germline loops: CDR1 SNHLY, CDR2 FYNNEI. TCRdb reprocessed the 5' RACE reads with MiXCR, giving one entry per CDR3 protein. The repertoire holds tens of thousands of distinct CDR3 sequences, over 9.5% seen once, with around 4.1% in the top ten. The data were taken from a study of early T cells in non-severe SARS-CoV-2 infection. The study's findings and limits: Clonotype matching in VDJdb favored anti-spike CD8 responses and did not capture private and CD4 specificities.

This receptor was obtained from an adult who was a healthcare worker with PCR-confirmed SARS-CoV-2 infection or an uninfected control (not recorded which). The sequenced sample was whole blood. This chain links TRBV2 with TRBJ2-4, with D uncertain. CDR3 coding DNA: TGTGCCAGCAGGGACCGGCCAGCCAAAAACATTCAGTACTTC. Translation: CASRDRPAKNIQYF.